This TCR beta chain was identified during a study of blood T cell repertoires in COVID-19. Repertoires were generated with immunoSEQ multiplex PCR, while TCRdb's copy carries only in-frame clones and drops some. The sample has 90,000 to 120,000 clones, roughly 70% seen once. The CDR3 is 15 amino acids. Germline V gives CDR1 MDHEN, CDR2 SYDVKM. V shed 1 base and J 5 bases; nucleotides not matched to a gene: 6. V and J are TRBV28 and TRBJ2-7; 9 bases are shared with TRBD1. This TCR derives from a woman in her forties with acute or convalescent COVID-19. The sample taken for sequencing was peripheral blood. CDR3 protein: CASSLYPGTGNEQYF. CDR3 nucleotide sequence: TGTGCCAGCAGTTTATACCCCGGGACAGGGAACGAGCAGTACTTC.